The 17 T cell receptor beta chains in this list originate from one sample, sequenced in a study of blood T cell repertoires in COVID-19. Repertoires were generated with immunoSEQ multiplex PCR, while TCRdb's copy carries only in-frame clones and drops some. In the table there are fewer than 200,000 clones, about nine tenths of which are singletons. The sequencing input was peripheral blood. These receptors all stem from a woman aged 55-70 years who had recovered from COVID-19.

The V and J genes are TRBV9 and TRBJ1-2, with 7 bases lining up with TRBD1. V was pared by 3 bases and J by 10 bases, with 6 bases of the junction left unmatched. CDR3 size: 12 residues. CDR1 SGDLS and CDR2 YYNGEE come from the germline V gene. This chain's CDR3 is CASSGGQRDYTF. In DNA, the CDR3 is TGTGCCAGCAGCGGGGGACAGCGCGACTACACCTTC.

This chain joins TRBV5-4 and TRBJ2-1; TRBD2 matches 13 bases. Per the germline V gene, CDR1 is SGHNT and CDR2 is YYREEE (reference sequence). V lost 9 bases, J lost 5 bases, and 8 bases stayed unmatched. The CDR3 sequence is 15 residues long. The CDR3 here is CATKAGTSGDNEQFF. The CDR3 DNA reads TGTGCCACCAAGGCCGGGACTAGCGGGGACAATGAGCAGTTCTTC.

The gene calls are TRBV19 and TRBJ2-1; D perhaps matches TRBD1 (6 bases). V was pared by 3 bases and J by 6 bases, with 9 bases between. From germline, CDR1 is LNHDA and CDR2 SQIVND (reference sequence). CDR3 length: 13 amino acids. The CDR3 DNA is TGTGCCAGTAGTATGGTAGGGGGCAATGAGCAGTTCTTC. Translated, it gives CASSMVGGNEQFF. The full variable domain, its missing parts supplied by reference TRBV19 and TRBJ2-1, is DGGITQSPKYLFRKEGQNVTLSCEQNLNHDAMYWYRQDPGQGLRLIYYSQIVNDFQKGDIAEGYSVSREKKESFPLTVTSAQKNPTAFYLCASSMVGGNEQFFGPGTRLTVL.

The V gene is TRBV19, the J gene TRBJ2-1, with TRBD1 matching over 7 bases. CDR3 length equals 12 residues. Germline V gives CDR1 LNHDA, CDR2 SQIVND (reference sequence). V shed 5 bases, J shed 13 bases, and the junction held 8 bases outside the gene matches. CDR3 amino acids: CASSVGQSDQFF. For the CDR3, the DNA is TGTGCCAGTAGTGTGGGACAGTCGGACCAGTTCTTC.

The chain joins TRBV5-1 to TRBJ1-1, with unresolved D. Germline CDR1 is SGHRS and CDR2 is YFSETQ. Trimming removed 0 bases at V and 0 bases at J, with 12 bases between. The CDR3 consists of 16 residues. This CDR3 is CASSLAAGNMNTEAFF. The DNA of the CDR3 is TGCGCCAGCAGCTTGGCAGCGGGGAATATGAACACTGAAGCTTTCTTT.

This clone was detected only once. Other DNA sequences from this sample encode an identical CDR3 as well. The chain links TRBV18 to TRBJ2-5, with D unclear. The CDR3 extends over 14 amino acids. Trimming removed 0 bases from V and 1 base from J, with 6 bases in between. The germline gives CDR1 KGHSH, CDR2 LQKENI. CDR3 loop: CASSPPNSQETQYF. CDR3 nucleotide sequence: TGTGCCAGCTCACCACCGAACAGCCAAGAGACCCAGTACTTC.

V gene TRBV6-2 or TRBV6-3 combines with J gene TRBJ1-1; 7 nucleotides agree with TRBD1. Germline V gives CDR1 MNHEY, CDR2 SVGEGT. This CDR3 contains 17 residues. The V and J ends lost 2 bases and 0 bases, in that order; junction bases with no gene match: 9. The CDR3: CASSYKDRDSLNTEAFF. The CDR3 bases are TGTGCCAGCAGTTACAAGGACCGGGACAGCTTGAACACTGAAGCTTTCTTT.

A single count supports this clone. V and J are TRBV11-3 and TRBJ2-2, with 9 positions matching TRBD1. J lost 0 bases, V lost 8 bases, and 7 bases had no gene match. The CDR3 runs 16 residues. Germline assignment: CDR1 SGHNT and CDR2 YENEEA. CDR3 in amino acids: CASREGQGTNTGELFF. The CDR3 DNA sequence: TGTGCCAGCCGAGAGGGACAGGGAACGAACACCGGGGAGCTGTTTTTT.

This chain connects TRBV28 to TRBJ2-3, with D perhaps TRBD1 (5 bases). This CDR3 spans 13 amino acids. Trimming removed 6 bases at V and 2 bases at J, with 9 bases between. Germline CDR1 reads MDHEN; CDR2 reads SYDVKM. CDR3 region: CASSTGPTDTQYF. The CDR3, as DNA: TGTGCCAGCAGCACAGGACCCACAGATACGCAGTATTTT.

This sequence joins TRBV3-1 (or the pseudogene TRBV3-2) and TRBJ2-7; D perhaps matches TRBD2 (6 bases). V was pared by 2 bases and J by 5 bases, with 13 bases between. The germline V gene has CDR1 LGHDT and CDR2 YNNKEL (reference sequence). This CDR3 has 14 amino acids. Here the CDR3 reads CASSQNGRGNEQYF. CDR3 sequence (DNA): TGTGCCAGCAGCCAAAACGGTCGGGGGAACGAGCAGTACTTC.

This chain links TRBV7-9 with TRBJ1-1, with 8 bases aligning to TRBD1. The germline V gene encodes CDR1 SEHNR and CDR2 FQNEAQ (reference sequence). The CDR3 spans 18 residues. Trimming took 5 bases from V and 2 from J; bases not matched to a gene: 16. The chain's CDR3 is CASSPQIFLGQGNTEAFF. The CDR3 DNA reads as TGTGCCAGCAGCCCTCAAATTTTTTTAGGACAGGGAAACACTGAAGCTTTCTTT. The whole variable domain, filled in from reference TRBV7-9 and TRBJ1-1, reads DTGVSQNPRHKITKRGQNVTFRCDPISEHNRLYWYRQTLGQGPEFLTYFQNEAQLEKSRLLSDRFSAERPKGSFSTLEIQRTEQGDSAMYLCASSPQIFLGQGNTEAFFGQGTRLTVV.

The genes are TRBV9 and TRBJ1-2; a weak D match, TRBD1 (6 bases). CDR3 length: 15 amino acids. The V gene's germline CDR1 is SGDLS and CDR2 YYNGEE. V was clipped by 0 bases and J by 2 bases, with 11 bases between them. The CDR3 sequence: CASSVGGRGNYGYTF. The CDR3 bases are TGTGCCAGCAGCGTAGGGGGTAGGGGGAACTATGGCTACACCTTC.

The CDR3 DNA sequence: TGTGCCACCAGTGATGCCTACAGGACGGAAGCTTTCTTT. Translation gives CATSDAYRTEAFF. J is TRBJ1-1 and V is TRBV24-1, with D perhaps TRBD1 (5 bases). This CDR3 has 13 amino acids. V lost 3 bases and J lost 8, with 12 bases in between. Germline values: CDR1 KGHDR, CDR2 SFDVKD.

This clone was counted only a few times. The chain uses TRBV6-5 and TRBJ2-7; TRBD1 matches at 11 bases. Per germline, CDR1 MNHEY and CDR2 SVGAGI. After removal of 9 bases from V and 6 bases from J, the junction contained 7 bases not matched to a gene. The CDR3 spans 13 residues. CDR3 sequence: CASTGTGGTEQYF. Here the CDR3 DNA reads TGTGCCAGTACGGGGACAGGGGGGACCGAGCAGTACTTC.

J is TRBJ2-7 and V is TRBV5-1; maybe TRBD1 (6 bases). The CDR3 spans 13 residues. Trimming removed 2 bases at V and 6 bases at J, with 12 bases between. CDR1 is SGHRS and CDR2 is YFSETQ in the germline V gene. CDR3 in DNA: TGCGCCAGCAGCTTTTCAGGGGTGGGCGAGCAGTACTTC. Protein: CASSFSGVGEQYF.

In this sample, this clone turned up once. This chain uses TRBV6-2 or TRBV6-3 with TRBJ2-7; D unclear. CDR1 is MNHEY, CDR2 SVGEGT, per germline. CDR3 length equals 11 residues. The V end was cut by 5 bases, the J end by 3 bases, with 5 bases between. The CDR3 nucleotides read TGTGCCAGCAGTACCTACTACGAGCAGTACTTC. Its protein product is CASSTYYEQYF.

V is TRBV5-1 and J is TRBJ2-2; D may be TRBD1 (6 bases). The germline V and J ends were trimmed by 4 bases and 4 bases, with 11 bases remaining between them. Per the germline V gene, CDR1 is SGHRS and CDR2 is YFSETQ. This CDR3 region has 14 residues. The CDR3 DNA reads TGCGCCAGCAGCCAAGGGACAAGCACCGGGGAGCTGTTTTTT. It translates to CASSQGTSTGELFF.